This T cell receptor beta chain was captured by sequencing in a study of blood T cells in healthy people across ages. Background on the study: Using template switching, researchers captured about one barcoded beta molecule for each two T cells.

Sample-barcoded 5' priming and a J-beta primer mix drove a second PCR of roughly 7 to 11 cycles. In TCRdb, the 5' RACE reads were re-called with MiXCR into one record per CDR3 protein. The sample holds about 1.6 million distinct CDR3 sequences, 30% to 35% seen once. This clonotype was seen more than once but under ten times. This receptor was obtained from a young woman in good health. The sample was blood.

The CDR3 DNA follows: TGTGCCAGCAGTTATAAGGGGGCGTGGGAGACCCAGTACTTC. Translating it yields CASSYKGAWETQYF. The V gene is TRBV6-6, the J gene TRBJ2-5; 7 bases fit TRBD1. Germline V gives CDR1 MNHNY, CDR2 SVGAGI (reference sequence). The CDR3 has 14 amino acids. V shed 3 bases, J shed 5 bases, and the junction held 6 bases outside the gene matches.